The T cell receptor beta chain described here comes from a study of molecular identifiers for immune sequencing clone quantification. This clonotype was detected ten times or more. TCRdb processed the PCR reads anew with MiXCR; each CDR3 protein has one entry. The sample yields 600,000 to 650,000 distinct CDR3 sequences, 20% seen once. Germline assignment: CDR1 SQVTM and CDR2 ANQGSEA. Unmatched junction bases numbered 7, after V lost 5 bases and J lost 10 bases. This CDR3 has 12 residues. This TCR was sampled from a human donor in good health. Some libraries in this study had Jurkat cell RNA spiked in. This chain links TRBV29-1 with TRBJ2-7; 11 nucleotides agree with TRBD1. The sequencing sample was made of naive CD8+ T cells from blood, with Jurkat cell RNA spiked in. Subset meaning: FACS-sorted CD8+CD4-CCR7+CD45RA+ naive T cells. This chain's CDR3 is CSVTGTGGQQYF. The CDR3 bases are TGCAGCGTTACAGGGACAGGGGGACAACAGTACTTC.